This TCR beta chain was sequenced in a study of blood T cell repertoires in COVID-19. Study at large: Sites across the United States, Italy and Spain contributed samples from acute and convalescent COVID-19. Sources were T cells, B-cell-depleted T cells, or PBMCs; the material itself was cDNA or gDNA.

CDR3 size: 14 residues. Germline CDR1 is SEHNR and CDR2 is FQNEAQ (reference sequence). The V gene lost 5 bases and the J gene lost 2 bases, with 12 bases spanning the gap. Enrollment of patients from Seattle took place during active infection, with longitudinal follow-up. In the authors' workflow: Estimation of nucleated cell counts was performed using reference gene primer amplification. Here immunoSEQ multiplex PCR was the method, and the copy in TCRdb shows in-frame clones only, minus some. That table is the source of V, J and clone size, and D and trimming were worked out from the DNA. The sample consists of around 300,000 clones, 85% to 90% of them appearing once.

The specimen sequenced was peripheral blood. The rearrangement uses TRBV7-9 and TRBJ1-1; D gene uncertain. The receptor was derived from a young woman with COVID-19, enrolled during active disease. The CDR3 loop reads CASSPPTHNTEAFF. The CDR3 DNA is TGTGCCAGCAGCCCCCCCACACATAACACTGAAGCTTTCTTT.